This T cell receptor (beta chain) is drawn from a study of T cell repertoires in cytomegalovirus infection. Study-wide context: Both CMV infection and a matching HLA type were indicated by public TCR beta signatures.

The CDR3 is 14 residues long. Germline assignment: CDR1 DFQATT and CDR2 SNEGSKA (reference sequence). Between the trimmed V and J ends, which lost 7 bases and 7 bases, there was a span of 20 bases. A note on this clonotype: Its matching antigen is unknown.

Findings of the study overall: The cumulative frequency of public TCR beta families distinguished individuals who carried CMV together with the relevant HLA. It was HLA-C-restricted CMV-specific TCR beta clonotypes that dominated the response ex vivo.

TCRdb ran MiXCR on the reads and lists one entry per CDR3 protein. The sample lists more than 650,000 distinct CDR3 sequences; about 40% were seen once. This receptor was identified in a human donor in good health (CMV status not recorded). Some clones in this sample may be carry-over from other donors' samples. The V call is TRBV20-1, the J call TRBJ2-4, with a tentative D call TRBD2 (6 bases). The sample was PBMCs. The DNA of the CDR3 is TGCAGTGGACACTCGGGGGATGCCCTTAACATTCAGTACTTC. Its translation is CSGHSGDALNIQYF.